Following are 5 T cell receptor beta chains from one sample sequenced in a study of T cell repertoires in cytomegalovirus infection. TCRdb processed the reads anew with MiXCR; each CDR3 protein has one entry. The data show approximately 550,000 distinct CDR3 sequences, approximately 15% seen once. The source material was CD8+ T cells from PBMCs. Receptors originate from a human donor in good health (CMV status not recorded). Some clones in this sample may be carry-over from other donors' samples.

This clonotype was recorded at least ten times. The chain couples TRBV7-8 to TRBJ2-7; 10 positions agree with TRBD2. The CDR3 loop spans 15 amino acids. With V trimmed by 5 bases and J by 3 bases, 7 bases remained unmatched. Germline CDR1 SGHVS, CDR2 FQNEAQ. CDR3 nucleotide sequence: TGTGCCAGCAGCCCCCCCGGGACTAGCGACTACGAGCAGTACTTC. It specifies CASSPPGTSDYEQYF.

This clonotype was counted ten times or more. The chain employs TRBV19 and TRBJ2-4; 12 nucleotides agree with TRBD2. The CDR3 extends over 18 amino acids. Germline V gene lookup returns CDR1 LNHDA and CDR2 SQIVND (reference sequence). After removal of 3 bases from V and 2 bases from J, the junction contained 8 bases not matched to a gene. As DNA, the CDR3 is TGTGCCAGTAGTATCGGACTAGCGGGATTGAAAACCAAAAACATTCAGTACTTC. Amino acids: CASSIGLAGLKTKNIQYF.

This clonotype appeared many times. V usage is TRBV29-1 and J usage is TRBJ2-7; 7 bases are shared with TRBD1. The junction had 9 bases not matched to a gene; V was cut back by 1 base and J by 0 bases. The CDR3 loop spans 16 amino acids. Per the germline V gene, CDR1 is SQVTM and CDR2 is ANQGSEA. The CDR3 sequence is CSVEGREGAPSYEQYF. The CDR3 nucleotides read TGCAGCGTTGAAGGCCGTGAGGGGGCCCCCTCCTACGAGCAGTACTTC.

This clonotype was detected many times. The J gene is TRBJ1-3, the V gene TRBV13; the match to TRBD1 covers 10 bases. The CDR3 runs 16 residues. V gave up 5 bases and J gave up 2 bases; unmatched junction bases: 6. Germline CDR1 and CDR2: PRHDT and FYEKMQ (reference sequence). Here the CDR3 DNA reads TGTGCCAGCAGCGAACCGGGACAGGGGACTGGAAACACCATATATTTT. It is translated as CASSEPGQGTGNTIYF. Full variable domain (missing parts from reference TRBV13 and TRBJ1-3): AAGVIQSPRHLIKEKRETATLKCYPIPRHDTVYWYQQGPGQDPQFLISFYEKMQSDKGSIPDRFSAQQFSDYHSELNMSSLELGDSALYFCASSEPGQGTGNTIYFGEGSWLTVV.

In its sample, this clonotype was seen many times. The chain links TRBV10-3 to TRBJ1-1; 8 bases align to TRBD1. CDR1 is ENHRY and CDR2 is SYGVKD in the germline V gene. The V and J ends lost 0 bases and 0 bases, in that order; junction bases with no gene match: 9. This CDR3 has 18 residues. CDR3 DNA sequence: TGTGCCATCAGTGAGTCTACCGGGGGGGACAGGTTGAACACTGAAGCTTTCTTT. Its protein is CAISESTGGDRLNTEAFF.